Below, 8 T cell receptor beta chains from the same sample are listed, as sequenced in a study of cytomegalovirus exposure and HLA in healthy donors. Profiled with immunoSEQ multiplex PCR; TCRdb holds only in-frame clones, not every one. The sample lists around 180,000 clones; 86% were seen once. Sequencing was carried out using PBMCs. Every receptor here comes from a young woman in good health and CMV-seronegative.

This clone was counted between two and nine times. The rearrangement joins TRBV6-1 to TRBJ2-2; 7 positions match TRBD1. CDR1 MNHNS and CDR2 SASEGT come from the germline V gene. The CDR3 loop spans 16 amino acids. With 3 bases clipped from V and 7 bases from J, the junction kept 11 bases outside the gene matches. CDR3 DNA sequence: TGTGCCAGCAGTGAGCGACAGGGTAGGGCGCACGGGGAGCTGTTTTTT. This sequence encodes CASSERQGRAHGELFF.

The CDR3 coding sequence is TGTGCCAGCAGTGACGCCCGGGACAGCATGAACACCGGGGAGCTGTTTTTT. Residues: CASSDARDSMNTGELFF. The chain uses TRBV6-4 and TRBJ2-2; 7 bases are shared with TRBD1. This CDR3 region has 17 residues. Trimming took 2 bases from V and 1 from J; bases not matched to a gene: 7. Germline CDR1 and CDR2: MRHNA and SNTAGT.

The chain joins TRBV30 to TRBJ1-2; 8 bases are shared with TRBD1. Germline values: CDR1 GTSNPN, CDR2 SVGIG (reference sequence). The CDR3 covers 15 residues. Trimming took 0 bases from V and 5 from J; bases not matched to a gene: 8. The DNA of the CDR3 is TGTGCCTGGAGTGTAGGACCGGGACAGGTATATGGCTACACCTTC. Translated, it gives CAWSVGPGQVYGYTF.

The J gene is TRBJ2-1, the V gene TRBV14; no firm D call. The CDR3 extends over 11 amino acids. Germline values: CDR1 SGHDN, CDR2 FVKESK. V was shortened by 1 base and J by 10 bases, with 5 bases between the two germline ends. DNA for the CDR3: TGTGCCAGCAGCCAAGCCCTCGAGCAGTTCTTC. It encodes CASSQALEQFF.

The chain links TRBV23-1 to TRBJ2-5, with TRBD2 identical over 12 bases. TRBV23-1 is an ORF, with its function uncertain. This CDR3 has 16 residues. Unmatched junction bases numbered 9, after V lost 7 bases and J lost 3 bases. The CDR3 protein is CASTLLAGGLEETQYF. CDR3 DNA sequence: TGCGCCAGCACCCTGCTAGCGGGAGGGTTGGAAGAGACCCAGTACTTC.

The rearrangement uses TRBV5-8 and TRBJ2-7; no clear D. Trimming pared 0 bases from V and 3 bases from J, leaving 10 bases between. The CDR3 extends over 14 amino acids. Germline V gene lookup returns CDR1 SGHTS and CDR2 YDEGEE. This chain's CDR3 is CASSLGPSIYEQYF. In DNA form, the CDR3 reads TGTGCCAGCAGCTTGGGGCCCAGTATCTACGAGCAGTACTTC.

The chain recombines TRBV11-3 with TRBJ2-2; no clear D gene. The V end lost 5 bases, the J end lost 3 bases, and 13 bases lay between the germline ends. Germline loops: CDR1 SGHNT, CDR2 YENEEA. This CDR3 region has 15 residues. Here the CDR3 reads CASSPTLLDTGELFF. CDR3 coding DNA: TGTGCCAGCAGCCCAACCCTCTTAGACACCGGGGAGCTGTTTTTT.

The genes are TRBV7-2 and TRBJ2-3; TRBD2 is a possible D gene (6 bases). Deletions cut 2 bases from V and 2 bases from J, with 11 bases between. CDR1 and CDR2 (germline): SGHTA, FQGNSA. This CDR3 comprises 15 residues. CDR3 coding DNA: TGTGCCAGCAGCTTAAGCGGGTTAAACACAGATACGCAGTATTTT. Translating it yields CASSLSGLNTDTQYF.